The 14 T cell receptor beta chains presented below share a single source sample, sequenced in a study of regulatory T cells in long-lasting Graves disease. Arm-PCR of CDR3 regions with iRepertoire HTBI primers generated TCR beta libraries. Each CDR3 protein is one row after TCRdb ran MiXCR on the multiplex PCR reads. The data show about 400,000 distinct CDR3 sequences, around 20% seen once. Time point here: persistent/refractory GD, antithyroid drugs over 5 years with positive TRAb. PBMCs provided the RNA from which the TCR library was made. Source: peripheral blood mononuclear cells (PBMCs), taken when the disease was refractory, from a patient treated with antithyroid drugs. Receptors were obtained from a female donor with Graves disease.

This clonotype was seen repeatedly, ten times or more. The CDR3 DNA follows: TGTGCCAGCAGTTTACGGATCGGTTGGCGGACCCAGTACTTC. Protein product: CASSLRIGWRTQYF. The gene calls are TRBV28 and TRBJ2-5; no clear D. The CDR3 spans 14 residues. The germline V and J ends were trimmed by 2 bases and 7 bases, with 14 bases remaining between them. Germline V gene sequence: CDR1 MDHEN, CDR2 SYDVKM.

This clonotype was observed at least ten times. The rearrangement links TRBV6-1 to TRBJ1-1, with D hard to call. There are 13 residues in the CDR3. Trimming pared 6 bases from V and 1 base from J, leaving 9 bases between. Germline CDR1 is MNHNS and CDR2 is SASEGT. The CDR3 loop reads CASRNTGNTEAFF. The CDR3 region has the DNA TGTGCCAGCAGGAACACGGGGAACACTGAAGCTTTCTTT.

A few counts support this clonotype. The chain has TRBV20-1 and TRBJ1-6; a possible D gene is TRBD1 (5 bases). In germline, CDR1 is DFQATT, CDR2 SNEGSKA (reference sequence). The CDR3 totals 17 residues. V shed 0 bases and J shed 6 bases, with 18 bases lying between them. The chain's CDR3 is CSARDTRRAGGNSPLHF. The CDR3 DNA is TGCAGTGCTAGAGATACCCGCAGGGCTGGGGGTAATTCACCCCTCCACTTT.

This chain uses TRBV11-2 with TRBJ2-1; the D gene could be TRBD1 or TRBD2 (5 bases each). V was clipped by 5 bases and J by 4 bases, with 21 bases between them. Looked up from germline, CDR1 is SGHAT and CDR2 is FQNNGV. The CDR3 is 17 amino acids. The CDR3 DNA follows: TGTGCCAGCAGCACCATCCCCAGTAGAGGGGCATACAATGAGCAGTTCTTC. Protein product: CASSTIPSRGAYNEQFF.

The genes are TRBV12-3 or TRBV12-4 and TRBJ1-6; 8 bases are a match to TRBD1. The CDR3 is made up of 15 amino acids. The V gene end was trimmed by 5 bases and the J gene end by 9 bases; junction bases not matched to a gene: 9. The DNA for the CDR3 is TGTGCCAGCAGTGGGGGGACAGGATCGGGTTCACCCCTCCACTTT. This codes for CASSGGTGSGSPLHF.

The rearrangement uses TRBV7-2 and TRBJ1-2, with a possible D match to TRBD1 (5 bases). With 2 bases removed from V and 8 bases from J, the gap between germline ends came to 12 bases. Germline values: CDR1 SGHTA, CDR2 FQGNSA. CDR3 length: 13 amino acids. The CDR3 is CASSLLMGTGYTF. In DNA, the CDR3 is TGTGCCAGCAGCTTACTGATGGGGACGGGCTACACCTTC. Filled out from reference TRBV7-2 and TRBJ1-2, the complete variable domain reads GAGVSQSPSNKVTEKGKDVELRCDPISGHTALYWYRQSLGQGLEFLIYFQGNSAPDKSGLPSDRFSAERTGGSVSTLTIQRTQQEDSAVYLCASSLLMGTGYTFGSGTRLTVV.

This clonotype was recorded many times. CDR3 bases: TGTGCCAGCAGTGAAGGGCTCTTGGGGACAAACGAAGCTTTCTTT. Translated, it gives CASSEGLLGTNEAFF. The chain links TRBV2 to TRBJ1-1, with D perhaps TRBD1 (6 bases). V lost 1 base and J lost 8, with 17 bases in between. The CDR3 consists of 15 residues. CDR1 SNHLY and CDR2 FYNNEI come from the germline V gene.

Ten or more counts support this clonotype. CDR3 sequence: CASSWGRFYFDGYTF. CDR3 sequence (DNA): TGTGCCAGCAGTTGGGGCAGGTTCTATTTCGATGGCTACACCTTC. The chain recombines TRBV6-5 with TRBJ1-2; tentative D call: TRBD1 (5 bases). There are 15 residues in the CDR3. Per germline, CDR1 MNHEY and CDR2 SVGAGI. Between the trimmed V and J ends, which lost 4 bases and 6 bases, there was a span of 18 bases.

This clonotype came up a few times. This sequence joins TRBV29-1 and TRBJ1-1; a weak D match, TRBD1 (6 bases). The V end was cut by 5 bases, the J end by 10 bases, with 17 bases between. Germline V gene data show CDR1 as SQVTM and CDR2 as ANQGSEA. The CDR3 contains 12 residues. The CDR3 protein is CSVSGGAGVAFF. CDR3 coding DNA: TGCAGCGTTTCTGGGGGCGCCGGTGTAGCTTTCTTT. The full variable domain, completed using reference TRBV29-1 and TRBJ1-1, is SAVISQKPSRDICQRGTSLTIQCQVDSQVTMMFWYRQQPGQSLTLIATANQGSEATYESGFVIDKFPISRPNLTFSTLTVSNMSPEDSSIYLCSVSGGAGVAFFGQGTRLTVV.

This clonotype was seen ten or more times. The rearrangement uses TRBV20-1 and TRBJ1-6; 7 bases line up with TRBD1. The CDR3 covers 16 residues. Unmatched junction bases numbered 18, after V lost 6 bases and J lost 10 bases. The germline gives CDR1 DFQATT, CDR2 SNEGSKA (reference sequence). In DNA, the CDR3 is TGCAGTGCCTGGCCCCGACAGGGATGGGTTGAGTCACCCCTCCACTTT. Its translation: CSAWPRQGWVESPLHF.

The sample holds a few counts of this clonotype. A much larger clone is a single base away; this may be a read error. The V gene is TRBV30, the J gene TRBJ1-4; D ambiguous. Trimming removed 0 bases from V and 16 bases from J, with 18 bases in between. The CDR3 is 13 amino acids. Germline CDR1 reads GTSNPN; CDR2 reads SVGIG (reference sequence). CDR3 loop: CAWSVLGGLGPFF. The DNA of the CDR3 is TGTGCCTGGAGTGTACTAGGAGGGCTTGGACCGTTTTTT.

This clonotype came up many times. The chain uses TRBV28 and TRBJ1-1, with a possible D match to TRBD1 (5 bases). The CDR3 contains 15 residues. V was clipped by 5 bases and J by 0 bases, with 13 bases between them. Germline V CDR1 and CDR2: MDHEN, SYDVKM. The CDR3 region is CASSIGGTMNTEAFF. CDR3 coding DNA: TGTGCCAGCAGTATCGGGGGGACCATGAACACTGAAGCTTTCTTT.

V gene TRBV6-1 combines with J gene TRBJ2-5, with 8 nucleotides matching TRBD1. Per germline, CDR1 MNHNS and CDR2 SASEGT. Unmatched junction bases numbered 13, after V lost 6 bases and J lost 4 bases. The CDR3 covers 16 residues. The CDR3: CASSLQGAWGGETQYF. In DNA form, the CDR3 reads TGTGCCAGCAGCCTTCAGGGGGCTTGGGGAGGAGAGACCCAGTACTTC.

In this sample, this clonotype turned up a few times. This rearrangement joins TRBV29-1 to TRBJ2-7; TRBD2 agrees at 7 bases. Germline values: CDR1 SQVTM, CDR2 ANQGSEA. V gave up 5 bases and J gave up 6 bases; unmatched junction bases: 7. The CDR3 runs 12 residues. The CDR3 DNA is TGCAGCGTTAATAGCGGGTCCCGCGAGCAGTACTTC. As protein: CSVNSGSREQYF.